This T cell receptor beta chain was sequenced during a study of T cell responses to AZD1222 COVID-19 vaccine. This CDR3 has 14 amino acids. V was trimmed by 6 bases and J by 4 bases, leaving 13 bases between them. CDR1 and CDR2 from the germline V gene are LNHDA and SQIVND (reference sequence). Notes on the study in general: The number of AZD1222 recipients seropositive at baseline was only five to seven. Clonal diversity may have been underestimated in mostly white British donors.

About this clone: The antigen remains undetermined.

TCRdb keeps only in-frame clones here, not all; method: immunoSEQ multiplex PCR. The table has 150,000 to 200,000 clones, 80% to 95% seen once. The TCR comes from an adult in good health. The chain carries TRBV19 and TRBJ1-5; D is undetermined. The input for sequencing was peripheral blood, taken on day 0 of AZD1222 vaccination. The CDR3 DNA reads TGTGCCAGTAGCGTTGGGTCATATAATCAGCCCCAGCATTTT. This gives the protein CASSVGSYNQPQHF.